Following are 7 T cell receptor beta chains from one sample sequenced in a study of T cell clones after liver transplantation. The protocol was immunoSEQ multiplex PCR, while the TCRdb copy is restricted to in-frame clones and leaves out a portion. The profile shows roughly 120,000 clones, about nine tenths of them singletons. Material: CD4+ T cells from blood, obtained 12 months after liver transplant. Source of these receptors: a human patient who received a liver transplant. Some of the T cells might come from the graft donor.

This clone was found once. CDR3 sequence: CASIPGLAGVAYNEQFF. As DNA, the CDR3 is TGTGCCAGTATTCCGGGACTAGCGGGAGTGGCCTACAATGAGCAGTTCTTC. The V and J genes are TRBV19 and TRBJ2-1; 14 bases fit TRBD2. CDR1 is LNHDA, CDR2 SQIVND, per germline (reference sequence). V lost 7 bases, J lost 2 bases, and 7 bases stayed unmatched. CDR3 size: 17 residues. The whole variable domain, filled in from reference TRBV19 and TRBJ2-1, reads DGGITQSPKYLFRKEGQNVTLSCEQNLNHDAMYWYRQDPGQGLRLIYYSQIVNDFQKGDIAEGYSVSREKKESFPLTVTSAQKNPTAFYLCASIPGLAGVAYNEQFFGPGTRLTVL.

V and J are TRBV10-3 and TRBJ2-3, with 8 bases aligning to TRBD1. The CDR3 extends over 14 amino acids. With 9 bases clipped from V and 4 bases from J, the junction kept 9 bases outside the gene matches. The germline gives CDR1 ENHRY, CDR2 SYGVKD. The CDR3 DNA follows: TGTGCCATTCGACAGGGGATAACCGCAGATACGCAGTATTTT. Its protein is CAIRQGITADTQYF.

V is TRBV5-1 and J is TRBJ1-1; possible D gene TRBD1, 6 bases. The CDR3 consists of 12 residues. Between the trimmed V and J ends, which lost 0 bases and 10 bases, there was a span of 10 bases. Germline V gives CDR1 SGHRS, CDR2 YFSETQ. CDR3 bases: TGCGCCAGCAGCTTGGACAGGGTCATAGCTTTCTTT. Its protein product is CASSLDRVIAFF.

The chain links TRBV14 to TRBJ2-1, with 7 bases lining up with TRBD2. The V segment lost 1 base and the J segment 4 bases; nucleotides outside the gene matches: 7. The CDR3 loop spans 16 amino acids. In germline, CDR1 is SGHDN, CDR2 FVKESK. CDR3 in amino acids: CASSQVSAGVYNEQFF. The DNA for the CDR3 is TGTGCCAGCAGCCAAGTCTCGGCGGGAGTTTACAATGAGCAGTTCTTC.

The chain has TRBV19 and TRBJ1-2, with 9 bases fitting TRBD1. Per the germline V gene, CDR1 is LNHDA and CDR2 is SQIVND (reference sequence). This CDR3 contains 17 residues. J gave up 4 bases and V 2 bases, and 11 bases lay outside the gene matches. The CDR3 region has the DNA TGTGCCAGTAGTATAACAGGGGGCCCAGGGACCCTCTATGGCTACACCTTC. This translates into CASSITGGPGTLYGYTF.

V is TRBV18 and J is TRBJ2-7; 7 nucleotides align to TRBD1. This CDR3 contains 13 residues. J lost 3 bases, V lost 2 bases, and 1 base had no gene match. Germline V gene lookup returns CDR1 KGHSH and CDR2 LQKENI. CDR3 DNA sequence: TGTGCCAGCTCACCAGGGACAGTCTACGAGCAGTACTTC. This sequence encodes CASSPGTVYEQYF.

CDR3 loop: CASDPQGLPRGYTF. As DNA, the CDR3 is TGTGCCAGCGACCCTCAGGGCCTCCCCCGGGGCTACACCTTC. The rearrangement uses TRBV7-2 and TRBJ1-2; D is perhaps TRBD1 (5 bases). The CDR3 contains 14 residues. Per germline, CDR1 SGHTA and CDR2 FQGNSA. Trimming took 8 bases from V and 8 from J, leaving 21 bases between them.